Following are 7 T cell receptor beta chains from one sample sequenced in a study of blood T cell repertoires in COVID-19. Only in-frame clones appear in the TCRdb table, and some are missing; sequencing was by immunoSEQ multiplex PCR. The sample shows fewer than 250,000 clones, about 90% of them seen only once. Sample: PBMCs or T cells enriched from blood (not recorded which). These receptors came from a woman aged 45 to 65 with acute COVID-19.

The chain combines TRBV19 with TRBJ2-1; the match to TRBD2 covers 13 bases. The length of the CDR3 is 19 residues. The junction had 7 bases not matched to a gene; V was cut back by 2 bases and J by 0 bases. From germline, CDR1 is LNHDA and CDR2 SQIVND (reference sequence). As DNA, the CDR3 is TGTGCCAGTAGTATAAGTGGGACTAGCGGGATACTCTCCTACAATGAGCAGTTCTTC. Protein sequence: CASSISGTSGILSYNEQFF.

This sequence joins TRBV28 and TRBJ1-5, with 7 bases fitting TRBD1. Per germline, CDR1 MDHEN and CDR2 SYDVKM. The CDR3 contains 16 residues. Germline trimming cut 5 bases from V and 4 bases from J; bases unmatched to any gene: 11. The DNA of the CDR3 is TGTGCCAGCAGTCGACCCGGACAGGTGGGAAATCAGCCCCAGCATTTT. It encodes CASSRPGQVGNQPQHF. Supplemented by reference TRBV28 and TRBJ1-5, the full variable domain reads DVKVTQSSRYLVKRTGEKVFLECVQDMDHENMFWYRQDPGLGLRLIYFSYDVKMKEKGDIPEGYSVSREKKERFSLILESASTNQTSMYLCASSRPGQVGNQPQHFGDGTRLSIL.

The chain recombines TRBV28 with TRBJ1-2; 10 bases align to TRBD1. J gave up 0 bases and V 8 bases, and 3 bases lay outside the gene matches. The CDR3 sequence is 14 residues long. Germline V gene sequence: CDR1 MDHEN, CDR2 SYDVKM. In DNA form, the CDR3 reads TGTGCCAGCGGACAGGGGGGCCCTAACTATGGCTACACCTTC. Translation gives CASGQGGPNYGYTF.

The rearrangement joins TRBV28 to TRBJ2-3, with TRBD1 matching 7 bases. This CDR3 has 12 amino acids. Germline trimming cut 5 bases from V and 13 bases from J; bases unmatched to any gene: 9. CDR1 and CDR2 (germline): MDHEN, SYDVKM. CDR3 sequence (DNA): TGTGCCAGCAGTGCCTATACGCAGGGGGAGTATTTT. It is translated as CASSAYTQGEYF.

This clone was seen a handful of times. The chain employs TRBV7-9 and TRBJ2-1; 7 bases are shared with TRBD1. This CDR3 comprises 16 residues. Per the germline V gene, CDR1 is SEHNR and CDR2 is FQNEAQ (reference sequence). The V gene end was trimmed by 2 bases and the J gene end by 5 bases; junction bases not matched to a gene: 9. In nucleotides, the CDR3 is TGTGCCAGCAGCTTAAAAGGGGTAGGGGGCAACAATGAGCAGTTCTTC. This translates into CASSLKGVGGNNEQFF.

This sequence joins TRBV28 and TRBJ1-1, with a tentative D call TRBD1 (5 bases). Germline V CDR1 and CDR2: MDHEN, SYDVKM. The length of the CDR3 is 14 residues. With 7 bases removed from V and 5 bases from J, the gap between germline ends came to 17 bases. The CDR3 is CASTQLETATEAFF. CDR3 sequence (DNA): TGTGCCAGCACCCAACTGGAGACAGCTACTGAAGCTTTCTTT.

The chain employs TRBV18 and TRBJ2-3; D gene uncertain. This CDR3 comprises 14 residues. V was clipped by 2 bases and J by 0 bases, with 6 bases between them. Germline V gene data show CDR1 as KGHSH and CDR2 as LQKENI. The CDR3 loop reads CASSPGLSTDTQYF. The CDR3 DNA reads TGTGCCAGCTCACCAGGCCTGAGCACAGATACGCAGTATTTT.